The 21 T cell receptor beta chains given below trace back to one sample, sequenced in a study of blood T cell repertoires in COVID-19. Assay: immunoSEQ multiplex PCR; the TCRdb copy retains only in-frame clones and omits some. The sample has some 200,000 clones; around 90% are singletons. Sequencing was performed on PBMCs or T cells enriched from blood (not recorded which). Receptor source: a woman in her twenties or thirties who had recovered from COVID-19.

The rearrangement links TRBV19 to TRBJ1-4, with 8 nucleotides matching TRBD1. The CDR3 has 15 residues. In germline, CDR1 is LNHDA, CDR2 SQIVND (reference sequence). V was clipped by 6 bases and J by 2 bases; unmatched bases: 5. The CDR3 nucleotides read TGTGCCAGTAGCGGACAGGGAGGGACTAATGAAAAACTGTTTTTT. It is translated as CASSGQGGTNEKLFF.

The chain is built from TRBV27 and TRBJ2-1, with D perhaps matching TRBD1 (6 bases). The CDR3 runs to 14 residues. Germline V CDR1 and CDR2: MNHEY, SMNVEV (reference sequence). With 2 bases removed from V and 2 bases from J, the gap between germline ends came to 7 bases. The CDR3 region is CASSLRDTYNEQFF. Written as DNA, the CDR3 is TGTGCCAGCAGTTTAAGGGACACCTACAATGAGCAGTTCTTC.

V gene TRBV9 combines with J gene TRBJ2-1; maybe TRBD2 (5 bases). The CDR3 sequence is 16 residues long. Germline CDR1 reads SGDLS; CDR2 reads YYNGEE. Trimming removed 0 bases at V and 8 bases at J, with 18 bases between. The CDR3 nucleotides read TGTGCCAGCAGCGTAGACAGTGGGAGTACCACCTATGAGCAGTTCTTC. Translated, it gives CASSVDSGSTTYEQFF.

The chain couples TRBV12-3 or TRBV12-4 to TRBJ1-2, with D perhaps matching TRBD1 (5 bases). The CDR3 extends over 13 amino acids. V was trimmed by 5 bases and J by 3 bases, leaving 10 bases between them. The CDR3, as DNA: TGTGCCAGCAGTATCCGGGGGTACTATGGCTACACCTTC. It encodes CASSIRGYYGYTF.

The chain joins TRBV25-1 to TRBJ1-2, with D perhaps matching TRBD1 (6 bases). This CDR3 is 11 amino acids long. V was shortened by 7 bases and J by 11 bases, with 14 bases between the two germline ends. Germline V CDR1 and CDR2: MGHDK, SYGVNS. CDR3 nucleotides: TGTGCCAGCACTTGGGGGCTAGAGTACACCTTC. Protein product: CASTWGLEYTF.

This clone appeared a single time. The V and J genes are TRBV14 and TRBJ1-3; no firm D call. This CDR3 comprises 16 residues. The V gene lost 0 bases and the J gene lost 2 bases, with 11 bases spanning the gap. CDR1 is SGHDN and CDR2 is FVKESK in the germline V gene. Here the CDR3 reads CASSQDLEAPGNTIYF. Written as DNA, the CDR3 is TGTGCCAGCAGCCAAGATCTAGAGGCCCCTGGAAACACCATATATTTT.

This chain joins TRBV30 and TRBJ1-1; D ambiguous. Germline CDR1 and CDR2: GTSNPN and SVGIG (reference sequence). This CDR3 spans 14 amino acids. Trimming shortened V by 2 bases and J by 3 bases, and 13 bases separated the two germline ends. The DNA of the CDR3 is TGTGCCTGGAGTCTGTCCGCGTCGTACACTGAAGCTTTCTTT. Protein: CAWSLSASYTEAFF.

The chain combines TRBV5-4 with TRBJ2-3; 7 nucleotides line up with TRBD1. This CDR3 region has 13 residues. The trim removed 4 bases at V and 5 bases at J, leaving 4 bases unmatched. In germline, CDR1 is SGHNT, CDR2 YYREEE (reference sequence). In nucleotides, the CDR3 is TGTGCCAGCAGCACAAGACAGGGAGATACGCAGTATTTT. It translates to CASSTRQGDTQYF.

In its sample, this clone was seen once. This chain connects TRBV12-5 to TRBJ2-5; TRBD2 is a possible D gene (6 bases). The germline V and J ends were trimmed by 0 bases and 5 bases, with 19 bases remaining between them. The CDR3 totals 17 residues. The V gene's germline CDR1 is LGHNT and CDR2 FRNRAP. CDR3 coding DNA: TGTGCTAGTGGTTTGGTCCTCGTTCGGGGCCGGGAGGAGACCCAGTACTTC. Translated, it gives CASGLVLVRGREETQYF.

The gene calls are TRBV28 and TRBJ2-7, with TRBD2 matching 9 bases. V lost 7 bases to trimming and J lost 0 bases; unmatched junction nucleotides: 4. The CDR3 totals 14 residues. Germline V gives CDR1 MDHEN, CDR2 SYDVKM. The CDR3 nucleotides are TGTGCCAGCACACCTAGCGGGACCTCCTACGAGCAGTACTTC. Protein: CASTPSGTSYEQYF.

This chain uses TRBV20-1 with TRBJ1-2, with 10 bases that match TRBD1. This CDR3 region has 15 residues. Germline CDR1 reads DFQATT; CDR2 reads SNEGSKA (reference sequence). The trim removed 3 bases at V and 3 bases at J, leaving 7 bases unmatched. Here the CDR3 DNA reads TGCAGTGCTAGTATATTCGGGACAGGGGACTATGGCTACACCTTC. Translated: CSASIFGTGDYGYTF.

The chain couples TRBV5-1 to TRBJ2-6; the match to TRBD1 covers 11 bases. This CDR3 is built from 17 residues. Losses at the gene ends were 4 bases for V and 1 base for J; bases not matched to a gene: 4. CDR1 and CDR2 from the germline V gene are SGHRS and YFSETQ. CDR3 in DNA: TGCGCCAGCAGCCCGGACAGGGGGCAGTCTGGGGCCAACGTCCTGACTTTC. The encoded protein is CASSPDRGQSGANVLTF. Full variable domain (rest looked up from reference TRBV5-1 and TRBJ2-6): KAGVTQTPRYLIKTRGQQVTLSCSPISGHRSVSWYQQTPGQGLQFLFEYFSETQRNKGNFPGRFSGRQFSNSRSEMNVSTLELGDSALYLCASSPDRGQSGANVLTFGAGSRLTVL.

This clone was observed a few times. This chain links TRBV5-4 with TRBJ2-1, with D possibly matching TRBD2 (5 bases). This CDR3 contains 14 residues. The V end lost 4 bases, the J end lost 1 base, and 9 bases lay between the germline ends. Looked up from germline, CDR1 is SGHNT and CDR2 is YYREEE (reference sequence). CDR3 in DNA: TGTGCCAGCAGCACCCTAGCTTCCTACAATGAGCAGTTCTTC. It is translated as CASSTLASYNEQFF.

V is TRBV19 and J is TRBJ1-2, with D perhaps matching TRBD1 (6 bases). Germline V gene data show CDR1 as LNHDA and CDR2 as SQIVND (reference sequence). The length of the CDR3 is 15 residues. Trimming left V 7 bases short and J 0 bases short, with 15 bases between. The chain's CDR3 is CASNPFRTANYGYTF. As DNA, the CDR3 is TGTGCCAGTAACCCGTTCCGGACAGCTAACTATGGCTACACCTTC.

The chain joins TRBV5-5 to TRBJ1-1, with D unclear. Germline CDR1 and CDR2: SGHKS and YYEKEE (reference sequence). V was shortened by 2 bases and J by 1 base, with 9 bases between the two germline ends. This CDR3 region has 14 residues. In DNA form, the CDR3 reads TGTGCCAGCAGCTTCAGTACAGAGAACACTGAAGCTTTCTTT. Translating it yields CASSFSTENTEAFF.

On this clone: An end of the junction does not agree with germline; a read error may underlie this. The chain combines TRBV24-1 with TRBJ1-1; tentative D call: TRBD1 (5 bases). This CDR3 region has 11 residues. CDR1 is KGHDR and CDR2 is SFDVKD in the germline V gene. The CDR3 is CLGEVGTEAFF. Here the CDR3 DNA reads TGCCTAGGGGAGGTCGGCACTGAAGCTTTCTTT.

The J gene is TRBJ2-4, the V gene TRBV19, with TRBD2 identical over 12 bases. Germline CDR1 and CDR2: LNHDA and SQIVND (reference sequence). With 4 bases clipped from V and 0 bases from J, the junction kept 10 bases outside the gene matches. The CDR3 spans 19 residues. This CDR3 reads CASSKASGGGTLAKNIQYF. The CDR3 DNA sequence: TGTGCCAGTAGTAAAGCTAGCGGGGGGGGAACGCTAGCCAAAAACATTCAGTACTTC. The whole variable domain, filled in from reference TRBV19 and TRBJ2-4, reads DGGITQSPKYLFRKEGQNVTLSCEQNLNHDAMYWYRQDPGQGLRLIYYSQIVNDFQKGDIAEGYSVSREKKESFPLTVTSAQKNPTAFYLCASSKASGGGTLAKNIQYFGAGTRLSVL.

The chain combines TRBV6-1 with TRBJ1-2; TRBD1 aligns across 7 bases. Germline trimming cut 6 bases from V and 2 bases from J; bases unmatched to any gene: 6. The CDR3 totals 14 residues. Germline V gene lookup returns CDR1 MNHNS and CDR2 SASEGT. This chain's CDR3 is CASRYPGQNYGYTF. In nucleotides, the CDR3 is TGTGCCAGCAGATATCCGGGACAGAACTATGGCTACACCTTC.

The V gene is TRBV7-3, the J gene TRBJ2-6; D perhaps matches TRBD2 (5 bases). The CDR3 spans 15 residues. Deletions cut 4 bases from V and 0 bases from J, with 7 bases between. CDR1 and CDR2 from the germline V gene are SGHTA and FQGTGA. CDR3 coding DNA: TGTGCCAGCAGCTCGGGGAGCTCTGGGGCCAACGTCCTGACTTTC. This codes for CASSSGSSGANVLTF.

The J gene is TRBJ1-2, the V gene TRBV4-2; the D is unclear. Germline CDR1 is LGHNA and CDR2 is YNFKEQ. The CDR3 has 15 amino acids. V was pared by 1 base and J by 0 bases, with 9 bases between. The DNA for the CDR3 is TGTGCCAGCAGCCAAGCCGGCGGATCTAACTATGGCTACACCTTC. Its translation: CASSQAGGSNYGYTF.

Here the CDR3 reads CASSIVSRAVEAFF. The CDR3 nucleotides read TGTGCCAGTAGTATAGTTTCCAGGGCGGTTGAAGCTTTCTTT. This chain joins TRBV19 and TRBJ1-1; tentative D call: TRBD1 (5 bases). The CDR3 has 14 residues. Trimming took off 1 base at V and 7 bases at J, with 13 bases between the two ends. Germline V gives CDR1 LNHDA, CDR2 SQIVND (reference sequence).